The 21 T cell receptor beta chains below were found in one sample sequenced in a study of OX40 agonist ivuxolimab in advanced cancers. Here immunoSEQ multiplex PCR was the method, and the copy in TCRdb shows in-frame clones only, minus some. The sample yields 70,000 to 95,000 clones, roughly 94% seen once. Sequencing was performed on CD4+ or CD8+ T cells sorted from blood, taken in a trial of the OX40 agonist ivuxolimab. The receptor set was obtained from an adult with an advanced solid tumor such as melanoma, head and neck, liver or kidney cancer.

The V call is TRBV19, the J call TRBJ2-7; D uncertain. V was shortened by 2 bases and J by 5 bases, with 22 bases between the two germline ends. CDR3 size: 17 residues. The germline V gene has CDR1 LNHDA and CDR2 SQIVND (reference sequence). The CDR3 coding sequence is TGTGCCAGTAGTATATCCCCCACTAAGACCAGCTTTGACGAGCAGTACTTC. It specifies CASSISPTKTSFDEQYF.

The chain employs TRBV9 and TRBJ2-3; D is unresolved. The V end was cut by 5 bases, the J end by 2 bases, with 15 bases between. The CDR3 is made up of 15 amino acids. CDR1 and CDR2 from the germline V gene are SGDLS and YYNGEE. CDR3 in DNA: TGTGCCAGCAGTCGTAGGCCACCCATCACAGATACGCAGTATTTT. Its protein is CASSRRPPITDTQYF.

This chain connects TRBV6-1 to TRBJ1-1, with no clear D. The germline V gene encodes CDR1 MNHNS and CDR2 SASEGT. V was shortened by 2 bases and J by 5 bases, with 12 bases between the two germline ends. The CDR3 sequence is 14 residues long. CDR3 residues: CASSELFRNTEAFF. The CDR3 DNA is TGTGCCAGCAGTGAATTATTTCGGAATACTGAAGCTTTCTTT.

The genes are TRBV6-6 and TRBJ2-7; D not resolved. The CDR3 has 15 amino acids. Germline V CDR1 and CDR2: MNHNY, SVGAGI (reference sequence). Trimming cost V 0 bases and J 3 bases, with 12 bases left between them. The CDR3 nucleotides read TGTGCCAGCAGTTACTCTCCAGGTGAAGGCTACGAGCAGTACTTC. This codes for CASSYSPGEGYEQYF.

V and J are TRBV6-1 and TRBJ1-2, with 8 positions matching TRBD1. Germline-derived CDR1 and CDR2 are MNHNS and SASEGT. CDR3 size: 16 residues. J gave up 6 bases and V 0 bases, and 9 bases lay outside the gene matches. CDR3 region: CASSEAGQTGGHGYTF. CDR3 DNA sequence: TGTGCCAGCAGTGAAGCTGGACAAACAGGGGGGCATGGCTACACCTTC.

The CDR3 sequence: CASSLGLAGELFF. CDR3 coding DNA: TGTGCCAGCAGCTTAGGACTAGCCGGGGAGCTGTTTTTT. The chain links TRBV7-2 to TRBJ2-2; weak D call: TRBD2 (6 bases). The CDR3 is 13 amino acids. V shed 1 base and J shed 6 bases, with 6 bases lying between them. CDR1 and CDR2 (germline): SGHTA, FQGNSA.

CDR3 sequence: CASSLQIRALSGNTIYF. The CDR3 nucleotides read TGTGCCAGCAGCCTCCAGATCAGGGCGCTGTCTGGAAACACCATATATTTT. The chain employs TRBV7-6 and TRBJ1-3; TRBD1 might be the D (5 bases). Trimming removed 5 bases at V and 1 base at J, with 18 bases between. The CDR3 is 17 residues long. Germline assignment: CDR1 SGHVS and CDR2 FNYEAQ.

The rearrangement links TRBV10-3 to TRBJ2-7; no clear D gene. Trimming left V 0 bases short and J 4 bases short, with 7 bases between. This CDR3 comprises 13 residues. Germline V lookup: CDR1 ENHRY, CDR2 SYGVKD. CDR3 amino acids: CAISESIRYEQYF. The DNA for the CDR3 is TGTGCCATCAGTGAGTCGATCAGATACGAGCAGTACTTC.

V usage is TRBV30 and J usage is TRBJ2-5; TRBD1 is a possible D gene (6 bases). V was shortened by 7 bases and J by 7 bases, with 19 bases between the two germline ends. The CDR3 consists of 13 residues. CDR1 is GTSNPN, CDR2 SVGIG, per germline (reference sequence). The CDR3 bases are TGTGCCTCAACGACAGGCCCTCGGGGGACCCAGTACTTC. The encoded protein is CASTTGPRGTQYF.

This clone is a singleton in its sample. The chain joins TRBV30 to TRBJ2-1, with TRBD2 as a possible D gene (6 bases). Germline CDR1 GTSNPN, CDR2 SVGIG (reference sequence). Trimming pared 3 bases from V and 9 bases from J, leaving 12 bases between. The CDR3 sequence is 12 residues long. The CDR3 nucleotides read TGTGCCTGGAGCTTCGGAGGGTTTGAGCAGTTCTTC. Translated, it gives CAWSFGGFEQFF.

This sequence joins TRBV11-2 and TRBJ1-1; D is unresolved. Germline CDR1 reads SGHAT; CDR2 reads FQNNGV. CDR3 size: 15 residues. Between the trimmed V and J ends, which lost 2 bases and 0 bases, there was a span of 10 bases. The CDR3 DNA reads as TGTGCCAGCAGCTTATTCTACGGGCTGAACACTGAAGCTTTCTTT. As protein: CASSLFYGLNTEAFF.

V is TRBV6-1 and J is TRBJ1-5, with D perhaps TRBD1 (6 bases). Germline CDR1 reads MNHNS; CDR2 reads SASEGT. CDR3 length: 15 residues. Trimming left V 4 bases short and J 6 bases short, with 16 bases between. In nucleotides, the CDR3 is TGTGCCAGCAGTGCCCCCGGGGGGCTGGGTCAGCCCCAGCATTTT. This gives the protein CASSAPGGLGQPQHF.

A single count supports this clone. The rearrangement joins TRBV9 to TRBJ1-2; D unclear. The V gene's germline CDR1 is SGDLS and CDR2 YYNGEE. The CDR3 spans 17 residues. Between the trimmed V and J ends, which lost 1 base and 7 bases, there was a span of 23 bases. This CDR3 is CASSVFGPSKELSGYTF. The DNA for the CDR3 is TGTGCCAGCAGCGTATTTGGTCCCTCTAAAGAACTATCTGGCTACACCTTC.

The rearrangement joins TRBV19 to TRBJ1-1, with unresolved D. Per germline, CDR1 LNHDA and CDR2 SQIVND (reference sequence). There are 13 residues in the CDR3. The V end was cut by 6 bases, the J end by 4 bases, with 12 bases between. The CDR3 nucleotides are TGTGCCAGTAGGGACCTAGAATCCACTGAAGCTTTCTTT. Encoded protein: CASRDLESTEAFF.

A word on this clone: Sequence at one end of the junction differs from germline and may be a read error. This chain links TRBV7-7 with TRBJ2-2, with D perhaps assigned TRBD1 or TRBD2 (6 bases each). The CDR3 covers 19 residues. In germline, CDR1 is SSHAT, CDR2 FNYEAQ (reference sequence). As DNA, the CDR3 is TGTGCTAGCAGTACCGATACATCATGGGGGGCCACCCGGACCGGGGAGCTGTTTTTT. Translated: CASSTDTSWGATRTGELFF.

The chain joins TRBV29-1 to TRBJ2-3; D may be TRBD1 (5 bases). V lost 6 bases and J lost 6, with 10 bases in between. This CDR3 has 11 residues. Germline CDR1 reads SQVTM; CDR2 reads ANQGSEA. The chain's CDR3 is CSVDKRDTQYF. CDR3 coding DNA: TGCAGCGTGGACAAACGGGATACGCAGTATTTT.

The V gene is TRBV5-1, the J gene TRBJ2-3; 7 bases agree with TRBD2. Trimming took 2 bases from V and 0 from J; bases not matched to a gene: 6. This CDR3 contains 16 residues. Per germline, CDR1 SGHRS and CDR2 YFSETQ. CDR3 loop: CASSFGGGRSTDTQYF. The CDR3 coding sequence is TGCGCCAGCAGCTTTGGAGGCGGGAGAAGCACAGATACGCAGTATTTT.

This chain joins TRBV27 and TRBJ2-2, with 12 bases fitting TRBD2. J was trimmed by 5 bases and V by 3 bases; bases with no gene match: 1. Germline V CDR1 and CDR2: MNHEY, SMNVEV (reference sequence). The length of the CDR3 is 15 residues. The CDR3 loop is CASSFGTSGTGELFF. The CDR3 nucleotides read TGTGCCAGCAGTTTTGGGACTAGCGGGACCGGGGAGCTGTTTTTT.

V and J are TRBV6-1 and TRBJ1-1; the D gene is possibly TRBD1 (6 bases). This CDR3 is 11 amino acids long. Germline V gene lookup returns CDR1 MNHNS and CDR2 SASEGT. The CDR3 loop is CPLRGDTEAFF. In nucleotides, the CDR3 is TGTCCCCTTAGGGGGGACACTGAAGCTTTCTTT.

This CDR3 is CASSSSGANVLTF. CDR3 in DNA: TGTGCCAGCAGCTCATCTGGGGCCAACGTCCTGACTTTC. The chain links TRBV7-6 to TRBJ2-6; D remains ambiguous. The ends were cut back, 4 bases at V and 1 base at J, with 2 bases in the middle. This CDR3 has 13 residues. CDR1 and CDR2 (germline): SGHVS, FNYEAQ. The full variable domain, completed using reference TRBV7-6 and TRBJ2-6, is GAGVSQSPRYKVTKRGQDVALRCDPISGHVSLYWYRQALGQGPEFLTYFNYEAQQDKSGLPNDRFSAERPEGSISTLTIQRTEQRDSAMYRCASSSSGANVLTFGAGSRLTVL.

The chain uses TRBV10-3 and TRBJ2-7; TRBD1 might be the D (6 bases). This CDR3 is built from 13 residues. Trimming cost V 6 bases and J 6 bases, with 15 bases left between them. Germline CDR1 reads ENHRY; CDR2 reads SYGVKD. CDR3 in DNA: TGTGCCATCAGCCCCGCCGACAGGCCCGAGCAGTACTTC. It yields the protein CAISPADRPEQYF.